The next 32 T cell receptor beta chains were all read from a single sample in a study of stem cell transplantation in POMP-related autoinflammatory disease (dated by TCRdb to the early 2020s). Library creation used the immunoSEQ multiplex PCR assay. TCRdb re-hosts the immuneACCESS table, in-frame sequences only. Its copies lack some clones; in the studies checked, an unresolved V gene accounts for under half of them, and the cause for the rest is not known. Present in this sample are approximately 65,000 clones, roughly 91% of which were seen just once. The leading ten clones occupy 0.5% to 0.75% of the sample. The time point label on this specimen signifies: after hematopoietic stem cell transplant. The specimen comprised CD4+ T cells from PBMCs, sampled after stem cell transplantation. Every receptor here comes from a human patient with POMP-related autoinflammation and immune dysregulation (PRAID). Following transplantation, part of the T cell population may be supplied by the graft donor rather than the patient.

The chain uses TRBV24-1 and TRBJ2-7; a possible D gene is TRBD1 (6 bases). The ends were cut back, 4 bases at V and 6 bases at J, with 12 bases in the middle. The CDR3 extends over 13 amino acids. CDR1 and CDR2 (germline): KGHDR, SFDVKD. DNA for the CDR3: TGTGCCACCAGTGACCACAGGGTGTTCGAGCAGTACTTC. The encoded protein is CATSDHRVFEQYF.

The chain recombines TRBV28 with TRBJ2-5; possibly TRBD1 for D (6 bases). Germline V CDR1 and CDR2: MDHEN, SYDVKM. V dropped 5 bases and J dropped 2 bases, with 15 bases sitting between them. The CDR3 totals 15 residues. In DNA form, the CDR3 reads TGTGCCAGCAGTACCCATTGGACAGAACAAGAGACCCAGTACTTC. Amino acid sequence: CASSTHWTEQETQYF.

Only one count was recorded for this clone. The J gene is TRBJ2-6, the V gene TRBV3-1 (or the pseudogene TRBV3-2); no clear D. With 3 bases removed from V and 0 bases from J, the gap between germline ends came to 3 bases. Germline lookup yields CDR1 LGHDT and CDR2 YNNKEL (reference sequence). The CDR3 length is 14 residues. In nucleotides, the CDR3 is TGTGCCAGCAGCCATGGCTCTGGGGCCAACGTCCTGACTTTC. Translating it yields CASSHGSGANVLTF.

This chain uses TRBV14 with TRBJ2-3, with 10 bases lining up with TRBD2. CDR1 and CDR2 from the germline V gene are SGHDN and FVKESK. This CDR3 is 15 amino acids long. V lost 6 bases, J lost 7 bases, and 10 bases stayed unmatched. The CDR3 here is CASSLAGARWYTQYF. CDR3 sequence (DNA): TGTGCCAGCAGTCTAGCGGGGGCCCGGTGGTATACGCAGTATTTT.

The DNA for the CDR3 is TGCGCCAGCAGCTTGGTTTTGGGGGAGACCCAGTACTTC. It codes for CASSLVLGETQYF. The rearrangement uses TRBV5-1 and TRBJ2-5; unclear D gene. The CDR3 consists of 13 residues. Germline V gene sequence: CDR1 SGHRS, CDR2 YFSETQ. V dropped 0 bases and J dropped 5 bases, with 8 bases sitting between them.

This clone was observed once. The CDR3, as DNA: TGTGCCAGCAGCCCTCCCCGCAGTCGAGGAGAGACCCAGTACTTC. It yields the protein CASSPPRSRGETQYF. The chain couples TRBV27 to TRBJ2-5; D remains unclear. CDR1 is MNHEY, CDR2 SMNVEV, per germline (reference sequence). The CDR3 spans 15 residues. Trimming shortened V by 6 bases and J by 4 bases, and 18 bases separated the two germline ends.

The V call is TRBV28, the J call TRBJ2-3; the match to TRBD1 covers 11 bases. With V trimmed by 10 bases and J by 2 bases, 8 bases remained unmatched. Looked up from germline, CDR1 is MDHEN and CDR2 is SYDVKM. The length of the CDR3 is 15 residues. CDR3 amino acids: CAIGTGGFATDTQYF. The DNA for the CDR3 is TGTGCCATTGGGACAGGGGGGTTCGCCACAGATACGCAGTATTTT.

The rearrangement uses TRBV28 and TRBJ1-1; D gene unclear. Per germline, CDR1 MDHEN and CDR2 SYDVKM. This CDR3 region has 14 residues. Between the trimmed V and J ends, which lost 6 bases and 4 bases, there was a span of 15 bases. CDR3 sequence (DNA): TGTGCCAGCAGCCTAGTGGAAGAGCCCACTGAAGCTTTCTTT. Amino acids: CASSLVEEPTEAFF.

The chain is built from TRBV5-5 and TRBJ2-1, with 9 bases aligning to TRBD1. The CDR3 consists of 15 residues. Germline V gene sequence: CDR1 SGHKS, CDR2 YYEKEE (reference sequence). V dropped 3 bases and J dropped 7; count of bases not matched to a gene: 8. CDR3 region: CASSSLGQGKNEQFF. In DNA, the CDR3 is TGTGCCAGCAGCTCACTTGGACAGGGGAAAAATGAGCAGTTCTTC.

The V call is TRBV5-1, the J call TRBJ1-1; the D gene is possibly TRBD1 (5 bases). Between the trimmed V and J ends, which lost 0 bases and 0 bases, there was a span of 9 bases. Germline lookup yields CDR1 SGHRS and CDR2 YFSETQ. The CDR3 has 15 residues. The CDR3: CASSLERGMNTEAFF. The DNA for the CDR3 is TGCGCCAGCAGCTTGGAACGGGGCATGAACACTGAAGCTTTCTTT.

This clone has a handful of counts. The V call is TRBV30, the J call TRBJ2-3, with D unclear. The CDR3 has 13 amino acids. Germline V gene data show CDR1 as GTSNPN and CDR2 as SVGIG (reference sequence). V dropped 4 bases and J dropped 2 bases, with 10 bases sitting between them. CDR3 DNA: TGTGCCTGGAATTGGAGATACACAGATACGCAGTATTTT. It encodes CAWNWRYTDTQYF.

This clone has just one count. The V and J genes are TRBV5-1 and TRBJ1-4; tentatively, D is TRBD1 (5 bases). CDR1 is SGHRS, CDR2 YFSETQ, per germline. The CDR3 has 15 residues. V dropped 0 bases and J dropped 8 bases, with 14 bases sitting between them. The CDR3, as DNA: TGCGCCAGCAGCTTGGGGGGCCCTAGTTACGAAAAACTGTTTTTT. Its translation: CASSLGGPSYEKLFF.

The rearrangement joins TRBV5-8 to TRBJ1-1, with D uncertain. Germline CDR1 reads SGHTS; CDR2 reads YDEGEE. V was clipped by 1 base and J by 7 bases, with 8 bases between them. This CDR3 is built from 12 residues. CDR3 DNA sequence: TGTGCCAGCAGCTTGCTCCGGGTTGAAGCTTTCTTT. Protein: CASSLLRVEAFF.

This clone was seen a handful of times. The CDR3 nucleotides are TGTGCCACCAGCACCGGACAGGCCTTGGGAGGTGAAAAACTGTTTTTT. This gives the protein CATSTGQALGGEKLFF. J is TRBJ1-4 and V is TRBV15; 7 bases agree with TRBD1. The CDR3 is 16 amino acids. The V gene's germline CDR1 is LNHNV and CDR2 YYDKDF (reference sequence). J lost 7 bases, V lost 4 bases, and 12 bases had no gene match.

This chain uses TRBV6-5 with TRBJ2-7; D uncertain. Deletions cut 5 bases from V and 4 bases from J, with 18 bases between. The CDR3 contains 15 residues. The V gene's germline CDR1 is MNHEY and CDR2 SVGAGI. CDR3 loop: CASSLRAHLQYEQYF. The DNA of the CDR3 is TGTGCCAGCAGTCTCCGGGCCCATCTCCAATACGAGCAGTACTTC.

The CDR3 sequence: CAWRLIGTAARTEQFF. The CDR3 region has the DNA TGTGCCTGGAGGCTGATAGGGACCGCGGCACGGACTGAGCAGTTCTTC. The chain uses TRBV30 and TRBJ2-1; either TRBD1 or TRBD2 may fit D (5 bases each). There are 16 residues in the CDR3. Trimming cost V 3 bases and J 9 bases, with 24 bases left between them. Germline V CDR1 and CDR2: GTSNPN, SVGIG (reference sequence).

The CDR3 spells CASSSPPGSGRGLETQYF. The CDR3 nucleotides read TGTGCCAGCAGTTCCCCCCCTGGTAGCGGGAGGGGGTTGGAGACCCAGTACTTC. V is TRBV28 and J is TRBJ2-5, with TRBD2 matching over 11 bases. CDR3 length equals 18 residues. The V gene's germline CDR1 is MDHEN and CDR2 SYDVKM. V shed 4 bases and J 5 bases; nucleotides not matched to a gene: 15.

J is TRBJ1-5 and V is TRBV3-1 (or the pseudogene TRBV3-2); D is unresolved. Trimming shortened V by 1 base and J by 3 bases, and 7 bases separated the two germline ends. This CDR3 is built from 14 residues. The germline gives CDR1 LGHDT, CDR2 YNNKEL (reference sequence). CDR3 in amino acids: CASSQAGINQPQHF. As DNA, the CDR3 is TGTGCCAGCAGCCAAGCAGGAATCAATCAGCCCCAGCATTTT.

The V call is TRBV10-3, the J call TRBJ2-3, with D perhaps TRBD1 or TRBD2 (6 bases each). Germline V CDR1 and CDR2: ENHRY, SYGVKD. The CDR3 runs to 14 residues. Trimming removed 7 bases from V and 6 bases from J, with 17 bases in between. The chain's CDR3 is CAINNRGAGDTQYF. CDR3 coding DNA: TGTGCCATCAATAATAGGGGGGCCGGGGATACGCAGTATTTT.

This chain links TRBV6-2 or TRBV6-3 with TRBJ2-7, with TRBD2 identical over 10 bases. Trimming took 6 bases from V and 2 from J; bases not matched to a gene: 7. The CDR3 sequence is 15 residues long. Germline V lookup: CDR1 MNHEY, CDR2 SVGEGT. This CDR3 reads CASSLGLAGAYEQYF. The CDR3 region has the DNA TGTGCCAGCAGCTTGGGGCTAGCGGGAGCCTACGAGCAGTACTTC.

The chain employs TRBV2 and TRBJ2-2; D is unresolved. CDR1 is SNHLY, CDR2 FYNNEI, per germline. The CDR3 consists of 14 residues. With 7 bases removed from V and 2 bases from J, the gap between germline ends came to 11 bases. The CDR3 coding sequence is TGTGCCAGCAATCGATCCCCCAACACCGGGGAGCTGTTTTTT. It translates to CASNRSPNTGELFF.

The CDR3 nucleotides are TGTGCCAGCAGTCAGGACAGCCACTATGGCTACACCTTC. This sequence encodes CASSQDSHYGYTF. The chain uses TRBV12-3 or TRBV12-4 and TRBJ1-2; D perhaps matches TRBD1 (6 bases). Trimming cost V 5 bases and J 3 bases, with 10 bases left between them. CDR3 length equals 13 residues.

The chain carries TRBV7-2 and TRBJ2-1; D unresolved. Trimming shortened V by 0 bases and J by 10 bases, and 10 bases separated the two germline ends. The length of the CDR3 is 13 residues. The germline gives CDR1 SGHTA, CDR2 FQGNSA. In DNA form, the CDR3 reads TGTGCCAGCAGCTTAGCAGGGATTTCCGAGCAGTTCTTC. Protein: CASSLAGISEQFF.

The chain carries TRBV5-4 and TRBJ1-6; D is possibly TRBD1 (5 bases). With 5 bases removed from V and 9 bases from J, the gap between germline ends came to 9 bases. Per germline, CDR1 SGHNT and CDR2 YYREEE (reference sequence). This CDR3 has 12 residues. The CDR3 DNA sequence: TGTGCCAGCAGTAAAACAGGTTCACCCCTCCACTTT. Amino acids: CASSKTGSPLHF.

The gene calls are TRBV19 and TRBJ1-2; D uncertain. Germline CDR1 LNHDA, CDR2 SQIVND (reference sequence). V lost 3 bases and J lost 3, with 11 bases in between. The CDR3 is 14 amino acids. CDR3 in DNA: TGTGCCAGTAGTATTAATGGGCTCGACTATGGCTACACCTTC. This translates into CASSINGLDYGYTF.

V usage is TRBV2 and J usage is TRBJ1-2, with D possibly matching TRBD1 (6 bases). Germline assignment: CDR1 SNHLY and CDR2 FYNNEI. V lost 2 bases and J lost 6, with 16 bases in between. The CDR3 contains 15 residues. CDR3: CASSENLGGGDGYTF. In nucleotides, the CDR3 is TGTGCCAGCAGTGAAAACCTAGGAGGGGGTGATGGCTACACCTTC.

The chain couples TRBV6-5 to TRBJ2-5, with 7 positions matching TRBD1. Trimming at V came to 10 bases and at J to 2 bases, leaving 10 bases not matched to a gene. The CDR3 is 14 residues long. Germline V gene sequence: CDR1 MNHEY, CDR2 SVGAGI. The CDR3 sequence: CAIGTDPAQETQYF. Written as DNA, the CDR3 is TGTGCCATCGGGACAGACCCCGCTCAAGAGACCCAGTACTTC.

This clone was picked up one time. The CDR3 DNA sequence: TGCGCCAGCAGTTACACCGGGCCCCTCGAGGAAAAACTGTTTTTT. Protein product: CASSYTGPLEEKLFF. The chain couples TRBV4-1 to TRBJ1-4; D remains ambiguous. Germline V gives CDR1 MGHRA, CDR2 YSYEKL. This CDR3 spans 15 amino acids. The germline V and J ends were trimmed by 6 bases and 8 bases, with 19 bases remaining between them.

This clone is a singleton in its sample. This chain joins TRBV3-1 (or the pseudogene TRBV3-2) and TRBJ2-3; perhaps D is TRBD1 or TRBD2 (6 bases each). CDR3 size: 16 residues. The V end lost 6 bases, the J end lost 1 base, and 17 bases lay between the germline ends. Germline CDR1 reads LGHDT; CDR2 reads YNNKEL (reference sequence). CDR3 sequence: CASRGHGGVRTDTQYF. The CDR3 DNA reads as TGTGCCAGCAGGGGACACGGAGGGGTTCGCACAGATACGCAGTATTTT.

CDR3 loop: CASSPGVADEQFF. CDR3 coding DNA: TGTGCCAGCAGCCCAGGGGTCGCGGATGAGCAGTTCTTC. The chain combines TRBV14 with TRBJ2-1, with D possibly matching TRBD1 (6 bases). Trimming took off 4 bases at V and 8 bases at J, with 12 bases between the two ends. The CDR3 consists of 13 residues. From germline, CDR1 is SGHDN and CDR2 FVKESK. Based on the CDR3 plus reference TRBV14 and TRBJ2-1, the full variable domain is EAGVTQFPSHSVIEKGQTVTLRCDPISGHDNLYWYRRVMGKEIKFLLHFVKESKQDESGMPNNRFLAERTGGTYSTLKVQPAELEDSGVYFCASSPGVADEQFFGPGTRLTVL.

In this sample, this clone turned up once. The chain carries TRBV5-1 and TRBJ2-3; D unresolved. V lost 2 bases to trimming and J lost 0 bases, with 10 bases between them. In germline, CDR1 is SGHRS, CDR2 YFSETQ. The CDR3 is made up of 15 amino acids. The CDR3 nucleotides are TGCGCCAGCAGCTTTTATCACAGCAGCACAGATACGCAGTATTTT. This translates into CASSFYHSSTDTQYF.

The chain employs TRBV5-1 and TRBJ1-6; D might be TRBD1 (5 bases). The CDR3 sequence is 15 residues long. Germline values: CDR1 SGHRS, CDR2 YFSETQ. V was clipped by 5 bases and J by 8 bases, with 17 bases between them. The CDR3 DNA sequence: TGCGCCAGCAGGTGGCAGGGACGGCTAGATTCACCCCTCCACTTT. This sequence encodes CASRWQGRLDSPLHF.